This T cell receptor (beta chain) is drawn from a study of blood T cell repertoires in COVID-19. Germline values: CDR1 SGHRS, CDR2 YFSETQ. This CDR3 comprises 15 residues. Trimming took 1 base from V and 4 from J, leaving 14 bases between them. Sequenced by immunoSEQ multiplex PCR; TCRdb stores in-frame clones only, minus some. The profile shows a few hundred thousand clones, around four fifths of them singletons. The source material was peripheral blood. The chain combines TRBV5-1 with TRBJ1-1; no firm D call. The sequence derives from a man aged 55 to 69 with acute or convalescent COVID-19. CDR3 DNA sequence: TGCGCCAGCAGCTTGACGGGAACTTGGGCCACTGAAGCTTTCTTT. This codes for CASSLTGTWATEAFF.